This entry concerns a single T cell receptor (beta chain). The specificity of this receptor is unknown. Within one base of it there is no much larger clone, and no base qualities were kept. This sample was sequenced with an Illumina HiSeq 2500. TCR beta libraries were prepared by quantitative 5'-RACE with molecular barcodes. The study's processing was this. A new computational method based on a probabilistic model of VDJ rearrangement was used to identify disease-linked TCR variants. Using fastp trimming at Q25 and MiXCR clonotype assembly, TCRdb reanalyzed the public sequencing data and kept in-frame beta chains. All rows with the same CDR3 protein become a single entry with the most common DNA and genes. In this record, the V and J calls reflect TCRdb's handling and not the investigators' own analysis. The sample yields 750,000 to 850,000 distinct CDR3 sequences; 12% were counted once. The top ten constitute 0.51% of the sample.

The data stem from a study of CD8 T cells in ankylosing spondylitis (dated by TCRdb to about 2017). Concerning the study at large: To find TCR variants linked to disease, the study profiled T cell receptor beta repertoires in ankylosing spondylitis patients and healthy donors. The full study cohort comprised around 25 ankylosing spondylitis patients and some 100 healthy donors. Peripheral blood was sampled, and synovial fluid was also collected from ankylosing spondylitis patients. The paper's findings and limits, for the study overall: The disease-linked clones were reported to be significantly enriched in matched synovial fluid samples from ankylosing spondylitis patients. Blood from ankylosing spondylitis patients appeared to be characterized by a TCR beta motif made up of several highly homologous amino acid variants. Some TCR beta motif variants had previously been reported in synovial fluid and blood of reactive arthritis patients, which suggested common disease-initiation mechanisms. The disease-linked clones showed a CD8+ phenotype and occurred at relatively low frequencies in peripheral blood.

Material: blood, either unsorted or a sorted T cell fraction (not recorded which). This receptor was obtained from a male donor with ankylosing spondylitis.

The nucleotides are TGTGCCAGCAGTTCACCCGTGGGCCATCAGCCCCAGCATTTT. The translation is CASSSPVGHQPQHF. The chain employs TRBV12-3 or TRBV12-4 and TRBJ1-5; confidence is insufficient to name the D gene. The CDR3 contains 14 residues, cysteine and phenylalanine counted. CDR3 DNA only is kept here, 42 bases in frame from base 1. The trim is 4 bases for V and 5 bases for J, with a gap of 12 bases between the germline ends.